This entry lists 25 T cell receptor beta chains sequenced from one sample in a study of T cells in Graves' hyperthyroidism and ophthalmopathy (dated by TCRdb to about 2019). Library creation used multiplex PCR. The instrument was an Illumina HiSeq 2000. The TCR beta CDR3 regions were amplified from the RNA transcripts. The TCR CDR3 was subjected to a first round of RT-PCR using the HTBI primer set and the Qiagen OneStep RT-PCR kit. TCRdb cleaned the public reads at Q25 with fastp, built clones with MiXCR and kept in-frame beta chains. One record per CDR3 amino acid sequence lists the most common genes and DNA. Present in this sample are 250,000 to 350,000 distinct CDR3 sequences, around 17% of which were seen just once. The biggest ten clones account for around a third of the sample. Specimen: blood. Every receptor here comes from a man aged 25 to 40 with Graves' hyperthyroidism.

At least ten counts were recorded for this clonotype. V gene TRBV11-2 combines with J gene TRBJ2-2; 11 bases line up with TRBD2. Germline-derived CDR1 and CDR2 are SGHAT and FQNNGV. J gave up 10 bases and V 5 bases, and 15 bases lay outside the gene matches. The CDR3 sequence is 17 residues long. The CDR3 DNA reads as TGTGCCAGCAGCCCCCACGGACTAGCGGGTGGGATGTCGGAGCTGTTTTTT. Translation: CASSPHGLAGGMSELFF.

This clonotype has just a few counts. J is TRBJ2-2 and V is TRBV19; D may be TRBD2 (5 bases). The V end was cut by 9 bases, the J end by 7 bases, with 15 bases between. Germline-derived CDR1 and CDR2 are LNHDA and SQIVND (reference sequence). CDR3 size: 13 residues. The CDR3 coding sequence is TGTGCCAGCGGGATAACTGGCGGCGGGGAGCTGTTTTTT. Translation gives CASGITGGGELFF.

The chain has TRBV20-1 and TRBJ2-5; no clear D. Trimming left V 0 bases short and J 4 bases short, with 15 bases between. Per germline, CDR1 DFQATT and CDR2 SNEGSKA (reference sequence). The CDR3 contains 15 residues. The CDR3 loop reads CSARDVIGPAETQYF. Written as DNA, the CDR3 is TGCAGTGCTAGAGATGTCATCGGCCCAGCAGAGACCCAGTACTTC.

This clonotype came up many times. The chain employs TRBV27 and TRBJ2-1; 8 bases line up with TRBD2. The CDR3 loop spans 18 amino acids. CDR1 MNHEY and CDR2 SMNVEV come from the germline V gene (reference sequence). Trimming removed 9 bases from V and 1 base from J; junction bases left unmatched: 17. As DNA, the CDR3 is TGTGCCAGGCTATACGGGAGGGCCTGCTCGGTATCCTACAATGAGCAGTTCTTC. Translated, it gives CARLYGRACSVSYNEQFF.

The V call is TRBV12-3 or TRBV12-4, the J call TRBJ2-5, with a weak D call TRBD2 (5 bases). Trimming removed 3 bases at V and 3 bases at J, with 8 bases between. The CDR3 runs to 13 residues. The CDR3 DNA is TGTGCCAGCAGTTTGTTCGGGGAAGAGACCCAGTACTTC. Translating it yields CASSLFGEETQYF.

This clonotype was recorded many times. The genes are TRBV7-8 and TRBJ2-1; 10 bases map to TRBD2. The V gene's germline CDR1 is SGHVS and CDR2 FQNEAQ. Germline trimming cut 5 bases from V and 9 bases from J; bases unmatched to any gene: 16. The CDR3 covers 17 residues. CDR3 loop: CASSPDRGSGRGTEQFF. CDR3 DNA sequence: TGTGCCAGCAGCCCCGACCGGGGCAGCGGGAGGGGTACTGAGCAGTTCTTC.

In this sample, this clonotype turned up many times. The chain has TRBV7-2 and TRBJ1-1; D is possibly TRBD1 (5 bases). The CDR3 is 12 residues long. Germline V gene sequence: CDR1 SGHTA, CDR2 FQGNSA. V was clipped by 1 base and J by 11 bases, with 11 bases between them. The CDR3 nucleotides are TGTGCCAGCAGCTTAGATCGGTGGGGGGCTTTCTTT. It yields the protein CASSLDRWGAFF.

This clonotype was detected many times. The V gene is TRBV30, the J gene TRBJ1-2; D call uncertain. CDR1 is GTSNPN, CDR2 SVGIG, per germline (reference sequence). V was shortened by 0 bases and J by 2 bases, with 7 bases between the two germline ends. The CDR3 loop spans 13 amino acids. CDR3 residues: CAWSVPGNYGYTF. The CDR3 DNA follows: TGTGCCTGGAGTGTACCCGGAAACTATGGCTACACCTTC.

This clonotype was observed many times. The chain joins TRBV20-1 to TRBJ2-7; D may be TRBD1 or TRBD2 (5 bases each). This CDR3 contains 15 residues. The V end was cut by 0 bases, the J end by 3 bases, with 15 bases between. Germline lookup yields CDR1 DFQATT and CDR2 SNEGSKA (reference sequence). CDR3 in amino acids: CSARDLSGGGYEQYF. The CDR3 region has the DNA TGCAGTGCTAGAGATCTATCAGGTGGGGGCTACGAGCAGTACTTC.

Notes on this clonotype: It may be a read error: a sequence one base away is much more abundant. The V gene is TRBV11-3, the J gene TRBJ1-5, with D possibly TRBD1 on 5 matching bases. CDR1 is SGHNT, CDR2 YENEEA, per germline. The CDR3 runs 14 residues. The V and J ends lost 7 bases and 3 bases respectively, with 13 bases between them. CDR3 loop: CASNPGASNQPQHF. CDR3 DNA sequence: TGTGCCAGCAACCCCGGGGCGTCCAATCAGCCCCAGCATTTT.

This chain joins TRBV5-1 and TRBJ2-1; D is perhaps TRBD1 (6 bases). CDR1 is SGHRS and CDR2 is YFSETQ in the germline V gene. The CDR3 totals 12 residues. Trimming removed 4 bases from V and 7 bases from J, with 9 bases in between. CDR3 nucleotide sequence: TGCGCCAGCAGCCACGGGACAAATGAGCAGTTCTTC. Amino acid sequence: CASSHGTNEQFF.

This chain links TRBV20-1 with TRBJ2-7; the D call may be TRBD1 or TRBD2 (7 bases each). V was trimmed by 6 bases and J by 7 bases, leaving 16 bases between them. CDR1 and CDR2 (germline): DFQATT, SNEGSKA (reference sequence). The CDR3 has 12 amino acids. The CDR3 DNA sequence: TGCAGTGCCAGGGAGGGGGCTCGGGAGCAGTACTTC. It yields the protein CSAREGAREQYF.

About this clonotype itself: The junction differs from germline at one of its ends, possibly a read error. In DNA, the CDR3 is TGTGCCAGCACCTCAGGGAATCCCCACACTGATGCTTTCTTT. Translated, it gives CASTSGNPHTDAFF. The V gene is TRBV12-3 or TRBV12-4, the J gene TRBJ1-1; D is possibly TRBD1 (5 bases). This CDR3 contains 14 residues.

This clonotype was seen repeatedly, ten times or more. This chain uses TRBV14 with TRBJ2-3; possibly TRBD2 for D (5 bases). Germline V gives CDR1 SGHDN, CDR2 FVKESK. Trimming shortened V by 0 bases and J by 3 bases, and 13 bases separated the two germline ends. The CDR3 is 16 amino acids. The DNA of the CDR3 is TGTGCCAGCAGCCAAGACGCCGGACTTGAGACAGATACGCAGTATTTT. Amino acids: CASSQDAGLETDTQYF. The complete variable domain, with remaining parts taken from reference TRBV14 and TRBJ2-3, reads EAGVTQFPSHSVIEKGQTVTLRCDPISGHDNLYWYRRVMGKEIKFLLHFVKESKQDESGMPNNRFLAERTGGTYSTLKVQPAELEDSGVYFCASSQDAGLETDTQYFGPGTRLTVL.

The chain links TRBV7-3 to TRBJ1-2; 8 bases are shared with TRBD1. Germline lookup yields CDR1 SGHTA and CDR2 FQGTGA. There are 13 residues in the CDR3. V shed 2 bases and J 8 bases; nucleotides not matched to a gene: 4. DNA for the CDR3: TGTGCCAGCAGCTTACTGACAGGGGACGGCTACACCTTC. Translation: CASSLLTGDGYTF.

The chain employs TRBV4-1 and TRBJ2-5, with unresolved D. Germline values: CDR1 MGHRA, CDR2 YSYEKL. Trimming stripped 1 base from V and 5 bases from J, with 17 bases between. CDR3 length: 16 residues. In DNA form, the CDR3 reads TGCGCCAGCAGCCAAGTATACGAGGAGCTCCGGGAGACCCAGTACTTC. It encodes CASSQVYEELRETQYF.

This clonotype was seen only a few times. CDR3 bases: TGCAGTGCGGCAGGAGGACTTGCCGTCACAGATACGCAGTATTTT. Amino acid sequence: CSAAGGLAVTDTQYF. This sequence joins TRBV20-1 and TRBJ2-3, with D possibly being TRBD2 (5 bases). V was cut by 6 bases and J by 2 bases, with 18 bases left in between. The CDR3 covers 15 residues. The germline CDR1 and CDR2 sequences are DFQATT and SNEGSKA (reference sequence).

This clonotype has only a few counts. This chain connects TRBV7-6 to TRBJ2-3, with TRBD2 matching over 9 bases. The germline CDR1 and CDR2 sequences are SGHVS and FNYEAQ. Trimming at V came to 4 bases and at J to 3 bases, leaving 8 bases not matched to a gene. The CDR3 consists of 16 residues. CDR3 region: CASSSLVAGETDTQYF. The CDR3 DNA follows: TGTGCCAGCAGCTCTCTTGTAGCGGGAGAAACAGATACGCAGTATTTT.

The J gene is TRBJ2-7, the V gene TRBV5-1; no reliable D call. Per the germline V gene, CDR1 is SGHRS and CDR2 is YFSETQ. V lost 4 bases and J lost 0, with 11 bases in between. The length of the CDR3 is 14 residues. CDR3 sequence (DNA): TGCGCCAGCAGCCCCGCTTCCCCCTCCTACGAGCAGTACTTC. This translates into CASSPASPSYEQYF.

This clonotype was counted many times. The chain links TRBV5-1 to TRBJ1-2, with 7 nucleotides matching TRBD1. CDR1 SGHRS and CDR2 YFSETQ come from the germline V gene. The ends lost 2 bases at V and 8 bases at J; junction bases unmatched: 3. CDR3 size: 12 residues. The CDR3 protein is CASSLRGQGYTF. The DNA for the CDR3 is TGCGCCAGCAGCTTACGGGGACAGGGCTACACCTTC.

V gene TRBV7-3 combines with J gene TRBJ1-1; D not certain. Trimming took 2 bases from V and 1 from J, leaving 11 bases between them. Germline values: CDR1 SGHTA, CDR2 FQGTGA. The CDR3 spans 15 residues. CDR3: CASSLGVGKNTEAFF. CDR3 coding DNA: TGTGCCAGCAGCTTAGGTGTAGGGAAGAACACTGAAGCTTTCTTT.

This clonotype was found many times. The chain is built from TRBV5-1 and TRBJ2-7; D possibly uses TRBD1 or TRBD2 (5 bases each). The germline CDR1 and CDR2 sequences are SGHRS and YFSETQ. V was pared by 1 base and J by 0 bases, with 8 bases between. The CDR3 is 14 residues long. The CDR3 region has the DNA TGCGCCAGCAGCTTGCGGGGCCCCTCCTACGAGCAGTACTTC. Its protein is CASSLRGPSYEQYF.

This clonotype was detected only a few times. CDR3 sequence: CAISEEGYSNQPQHF. The DNA of the CDR3 is TGTGCCATCAGTGAAGAGGGCTATAGCAATCAGCCCCAGCATTTT. The genes are TRBV10-3 and TRBJ1-5; D uncertain. Germline values: CDR1 ENHRY, CDR2 SYGVKD. This CDR3 has 15 amino acids. Trimming took off 3 bases at V and 0 bases at J, with 9 bases between the two ends.

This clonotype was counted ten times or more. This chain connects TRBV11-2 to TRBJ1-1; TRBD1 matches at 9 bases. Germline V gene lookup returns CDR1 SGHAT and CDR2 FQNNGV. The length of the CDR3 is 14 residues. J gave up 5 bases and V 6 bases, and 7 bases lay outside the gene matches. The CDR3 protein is CASSSYRGRTEAFF. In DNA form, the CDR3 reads TGTGCCAGCAGTTCGTACAGGGGGCGGACTGAAGCTTTCTTT.

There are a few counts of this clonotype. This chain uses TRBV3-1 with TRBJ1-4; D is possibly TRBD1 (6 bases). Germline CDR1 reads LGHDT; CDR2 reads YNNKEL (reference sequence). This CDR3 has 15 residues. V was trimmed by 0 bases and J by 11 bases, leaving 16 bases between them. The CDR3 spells CASSQDRAGDWKLFF. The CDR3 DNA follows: TGTGCCAGCAGCCAAGATAGGGCAGGGGATTGGAAACTGTTTTTT.